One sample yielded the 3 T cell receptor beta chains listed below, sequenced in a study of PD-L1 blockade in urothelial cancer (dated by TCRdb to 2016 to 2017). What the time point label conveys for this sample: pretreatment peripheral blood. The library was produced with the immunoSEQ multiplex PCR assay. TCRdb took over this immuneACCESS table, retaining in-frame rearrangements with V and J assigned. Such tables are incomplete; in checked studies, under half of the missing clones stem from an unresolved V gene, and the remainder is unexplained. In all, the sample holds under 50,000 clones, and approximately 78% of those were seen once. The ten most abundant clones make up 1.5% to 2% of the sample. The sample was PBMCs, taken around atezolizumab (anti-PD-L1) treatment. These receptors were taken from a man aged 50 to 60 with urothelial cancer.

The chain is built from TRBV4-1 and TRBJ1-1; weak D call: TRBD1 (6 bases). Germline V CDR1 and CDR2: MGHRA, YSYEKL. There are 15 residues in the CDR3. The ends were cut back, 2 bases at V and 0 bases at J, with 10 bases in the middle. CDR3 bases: TGCGCCAGCAGCCAAAGAGGGGGGGTGAACACTGAAGCTTTCTTT. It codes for CASSQRGGVNTEAFF.

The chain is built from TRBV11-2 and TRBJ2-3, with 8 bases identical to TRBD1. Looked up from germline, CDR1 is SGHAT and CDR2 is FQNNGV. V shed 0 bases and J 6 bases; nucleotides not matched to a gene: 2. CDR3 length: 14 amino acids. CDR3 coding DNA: TGTGCCAGCAGCTTAGATAGGACAGGGGATACGCAGTATTTT. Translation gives CASSLDRTGDTQYF.

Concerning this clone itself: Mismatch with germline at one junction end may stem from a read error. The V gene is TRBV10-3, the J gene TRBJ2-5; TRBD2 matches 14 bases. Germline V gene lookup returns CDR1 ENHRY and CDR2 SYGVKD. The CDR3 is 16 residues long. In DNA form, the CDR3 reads TGTGCCATCAGTGAGGGGACTAGCGGGGGCCAAAAGACCCAGTACTTC. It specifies CAISEGTSGGQKTQYF.